This T cell receptor (beta chain) was sequenced during a study of T cell repertoires in cytomegalovirus infection. Study background: Public TCR beta signatures provided an indication of both CMV infection and a matching HLA type.

Germline CDR1 is MDHEN and CDR2 is SYDVKM. This CDR3 region has 15 residues. V was cut by 4 bases and J by 1 base, with 13 bases left in between. Of note for this clonotype: Its target is not known.

TCRdb reprocessed the reads with MiXCR, giving one entry per CDR3 protein. The sample has about 890,000 distinct CDR3 sequences, around 30% seen once. Broader study findings: Summed frequency of public TCR beta families distinguished CMV carriers with the relevant HLA.

The sequence came from a human donor in good health (CMV status not recorded). Some clones in this sample may be carry-over from other donors' samples. Sequenced here: cultured CD8+ T cells from PBMCs, sampled from culture after CMV antigen stimulation. This chain joins TRBV28 and TRBJ1-1; the D gene is possibly TRBD1 (5 bases). The CDR3 DNA follows: TGTGCCAGCAGTTCTACCCGACAGCCGAACACTGAAGCTTTCTTT. As protein: CASSSTRQPNTEAFF.